The 25 T cell receptor beta chains presented below share a single source sample, sequenced in a study of control samples from healthy donors and cancer patients. TCRdb's table, derived via immunoSEQ multiplex PCR, lists solely in-frame clones and lacks some. The table has about 170,000 clones, 85% to 90% seen once. The sample was blood. The receptors shown here come from a woman aged 25-40 years in good health.

The chain recombines TRBV6-5 with TRBJ1-4, with a tentative D call TRBD1 (6 bases). This CDR3 comprises 15 residues. V lost 2 bases and J lost 8, with 15 bases in between. Germline values: CDR1 MNHEY, CDR2 SVGAGI. The CDR3 DNA reads as TGTGCCAGCAGTTACGGGGGGCGGAGGATCGAAAAACTGTTTTTT. It is translated as CASSYGGRRIEKLFF.

This chain uses TRBV13 with TRBJ1-6; possible D gene TRBD1, 5 bases. The CDR3 consists of 16 residues. Germline CDR1 PRHDT, CDR2 FYEKMQ (reference sequence). The V gene lost 3 bases and the J gene lost 7 bases, with 16 bases spanning the gap. CDR3: CASSFGTGRANSPLHF. Written as DNA, the CDR3 is TGTGCCAGCAGCTTCGGGACGGGACGTGCAAATTCACCCCTCCACTTT.

The rearrangement uses TRBV24-1 and TRBJ1-4; D is uncertain. The V gene lost 2 bases and the J gene lost 8 bases, with 14 bases spanning the gap. The germline V gene has CDR1 KGHDR and CDR2 SFDVKD. The CDR3 spans 15 residues. The CDR3 coding sequence is TGTGCCACCAGTGATTGGGCGGCGGGCGGCGAAAAACTGTTTTTT. Protein sequence: CATSDWAAGGEKLFF.

In this sample, this clone turned up once. V gene TRBV29-1 combines with J gene TRBJ2-3; the match to TRBD2 covers 9 bases. Looked up from germline, CDR1 is SQVTM and CDR2 is ANQGSEA. The CDR3 runs to 18 residues. V dropped 3 bases and J dropped 0; count of bases not matched to a gene: 13. The CDR3 region is CSVDGLAGEGPSTDTQYF. The CDR3 DNA reads as TGCAGCGTTGACGGGTTAGCGGGAGAAGGGCCTAGCACAGATACGCAGTATTTT.

The V and J genes are TRBV19 and TRBJ2-3; D is perhaps TRBD1 (5 bases). Germline V CDR1 and CDR2: LNHDA, SQIVND (reference sequence). With 7 bases removed from V and 0 bases from J, the gap between germline ends came to 14 bases. The CDR3 sequence is 15 residues long. The CDR3 spells CASTHRTPSTDTQYF. CDR3 sequence (DNA): TGTGCCAGTACCCACAGGACCCCTAGCACAGATACGCAGTATTTT.

J is TRBJ1-6 and V is TRBV3-1 (or the pseudogene TRBV3-2); D ambiguous. The CDR3 contains 12 residues. CDR1 and CDR2 from the germline V gene are LGHDT and YNNKEL (reference sequence). V lost 5 bases and J 6 bases, leaving 5 bases between the germline ends. The CDR3 here is CASSRSNSPLHF. The CDR3 coding sequence is TGTGCCAGCAGCAGGAGTAATTCACCCCTCCACTTT.

The J gene is TRBJ2-1, the V gene TRBV7-6, with D perhaps TRBD1 (6 bases). The CDR3 is 15 amino acids. Trimming shortened V by 1 base and J by 6 bases, and 13 bases separated the two germline ends. CDR1 is SGHVS, CDR2 FNYEAQ, per germline. CDR3 sequence (DNA): TGTGCCAGCAGCTTAGGCCAGTTACAGGGCAATGAGCAGTTCTTC. Translated, it gives CASSLGQLQGNEQFF.

About this clone: An end of the junction differs from the germline gene, which may be a read error. This sequence joins TRBV7-7 and TRBJ2-3, with 11 bases identical to TRBD2. The CDR3 sequence is 16 residues long. CDR1 and CDR2 (germline): SSHAT, FNYEAQ (reference sequence). The CDR3 reads CASSPGTSGSTDTQYF. CDR3 bases: TGTGCTAGCAGCCCAGGGACTAGCGGTAGCACGGATACGCAGTATTTT.

This chain joins TRBV6-5 and TRBJ1-6; no reliable D call. CDR1 is MNHEY, CDR2 SVGAGI, per germline. The V gene lost 4 bases and the J gene lost 6 bases, with 10 bases spanning the gap. The length of the CDR3 is 14 residues. CDR3 amino acids: CASSSGVPNSPLHF. CDR3 bases: TGTGCCAGCAGTTCCGGGGTCCCTAATTCACCCCTCCACTTT.

CDR3 sequence reads: CASSTGLFLSGANVLTF. The CDR3 nucleotides read TGTGCCAGTAGTACGGGACTCTTCCTCTCTGGGGCCAACGTCCTGACTTTC. The rearrangement uses TRBV19 and TRBJ2-6; a possible D gene is TRBD2 (6 bases). In germline, CDR1 is LNHDA, CDR2 SQIVND (reference sequence). V lost 4 bases, J lost 0 bases, and 13 bases lay in between. This CDR3 is 17 amino acids long.

The chain couples TRBV6-2 or TRBV6-3 to TRBJ2-4, with TRBD1 matching 9 bases. With 2 bases clipped from V and 1 base from J, the junction kept 6 bases outside the gene matches. Germline loops: CDR1 MNHEY, CDR2 SVGEGT. The CDR3 loop spans 17 amino acids. CDR3: CASSYASGQGAKNIQYF. CDR3 coding DNA: TGTGCCAGCAGTTACGCATCGGGACAGGGCGCCAAAAACATTCAGTACTTC.

This sequence joins TRBV7-9 and TRBJ1-1, with D possibly being TRBD1 (6 bases). Germline CDR1 SEHNR, CDR2 FQNEAQ (reference sequence). V lost 5 bases and J lost 0, with 10 bases in between. CDR3 size: 14 residues. The CDR3 DNA reads TGTGCCAGCAGCCCCCGACAGGTGAACACTGAAGCTTTCTTT. It translates to CASSPRQVNTEAFF.

This clone has just one count. This sequence joins TRBV19 and TRBJ1-5; D gene uncertain. V was pared by 3 bases and J by 8 bases, with 11 bases between. Germline CDR1 LNHDA, CDR2 SQIVND (reference sequence). The CDR3 contains 13 residues. The CDR3 region has the DNA TGTGCCAGTAGTATGGCGTGGGATAAGCCCCAGCATTTT. It is translated as CASSMAWDKPQHF. The whole variable domain, remainder taken from reference TRBV19 and TRBJ1-5, is DGGITQSPKYLFRKEGQNVTLSCEQNLNHDAMYWYRQDPGQGLRLIYYSQIVNDFQKGDIAEGYSVSREKKESFPLTVTSAQKNPTAFYLCASSMAWDKPQHFGDGTRLSIL.

The chain joins TRBV2 to TRBJ1-3, with D unresolved. V lost 7 bases, J lost 0 bases, and 13 bases lay in between. Germline values: CDR1 SNHLY, CDR2 FYNNEI. The CDR3 is 15 amino acids. Written as DNA, the CDR3 is TGTGCCAGCATGGGCGAATGGAGCTCTGGAAACACCATATATTTT. Its translation: CASMGEWSSGNTIYF.

The chain joins TRBV14 to TRBJ2-4; no firm D call. Germline V gives CDR1 SGHDN, CDR2 FVKESK. The CDR3 runs 12 residues. V lost 1 base to trimming and J lost 8 bases, with 6 bases between them. The CDR3 is CASSQVRDIQYF. CDR3 sequence (DNA): TGTGCCAGCAGCCAAGTTCGGGACATTCAGTACTTC. Full variable domain (missing parts from reference TRBV14 and TRBJ2-4): EAGVTQFPSHSVIEKGQTVTLRCDPISGHDNLYWYRRVMGKEIKFLLHFVKESKQDESGMPNNRFLAERTGGTYSTLKVQPAELEDSGVYFCASSQVRDIQYFGAGTRLSVL.

The chain joins TRBV7-2 to TRBJ2-7; maybe TRBD1 (6 bases). Germline V gene sequence: CDR1 SGHTA, CDR2 FQGNSA. The CDR3 totals 15 residues. Trimming removed 5 bases from V and 0 bases from J, with 14 bases in between. CDR3 sequence: CASSLSTGTSYEQYF. DNA of the CDR3: TGTGCCAGCAGCCTTTCGACAGGAACCTCCTACGAGCAGTACTTC.

This chain uses TRBV6-5 with TRBJ1-5, with 8 bases lining up with TRBD1. CDR1 and CDR2 (germline): MNHEY, SVGAGI. V trimming: 8 bases; J trimming: 6 bases; junction bases outside the gene matches: 9. This CDR3 contains 14 residues. The CDR3 spells CASRTGTGRQPQHF. The CDR3 DNA follows: TGTGCCAGCCGAACCGGGACAGGACGTCAGCCCCAGCATTTT.

This chain joins TRBV7-8 and TRBJ2-5; 12 bases are shared with TRBD2. This CDR3 is 17 amino acids long. Per the germline V gene, CDR1 is SGHVS and CDR2 is FQNEAQ. V shed 4 bases and J 1 base; nucleotides not matched to a gene: 7. As DNA, the CDR3 is TGTGCCAGCAGCTCAAGACTAGCGGGGGCCCTCCAAGAGACCCAGTACTTC. Its protein is CASSSRLAGALQETQYF. The whole variable domain, remainder taken from reference TRBV7-8 and TRBJ2-5, is GAGVSQSPRYKVAKRGQDVALRCDPISGHVSLFWYQQALGQGPEFLTYFQNEAQLDKSGLPSDRFFAERPEGSVSTLKIQRTQQEDSAVYLCASSSRLAGALQETQYFGPGTRLLVL.

The genes are TRBV10-3 and TRBJ2-1; 10 bases align to TRBD2. V was pared by 7 bases and J by 4 bases, with 7 bases of the junction left unmatched. This CDR3 contains 15 residues. CDR1 is ENHRY and CDR2 is SYGVKD in the germline V gene. CDR3 in DNA: TGTGCCATCAAATCCAGCGGGAGGGAATACAATGAGCAGTTCTTC. Its translation is CAIKSSGREYNEQFF.

The chain employs TRBV6-5 and TRBJ2-7, with D possibly called TRBD1 or TRBD2 (6 bases each). There are 15 residues in the CDR3. Germline V gene lookup returns CDR1 MNHEY and CDR2 SVGAGI. V was trimmed by 6 bases and J by 0 bases, leaving 15 bases between them. The CDR3 is CASSGGGLLSYEQYF. CDR3 nucleotides: TGTGCCAGCAGCGGAGGGGGGCTTCTCTCCTACGAGCAGTACTTC.

The chain couples TRBV4-2 to TRBJ2-3; 9 bases match TRBD2. The CDR3 is 17 residues long. J lost 3 bases, V lost 4 bases, and 11 bases had no gene match. The germline gives CDR1 LGHNA, CDR2 YNFKEQ. The CDR3 DNA sequence: TGTGCCAGCAGCCGTTCCGGGACTAGCCTATCTACAGATACGCAGTATTTT. Amino acids: CASSRSGTSLSTDTQYF.

J is TRBJ1-5 and V is TRBV11-2; D uncertain. The germline V gene encodes CDR1 SGHAT and CDR2 FQNNGV. The CDR3 is 15 residues long. Trimming left V 2 bases short and J 3 bases short, with 11 bases between. CDR3 residues: CASSLSPGHNQPQHF. The CDR3 DNA reads as TGTGCCAGCAGCTTAAGCCCCGGGCACAATCAGCCCCAGCATTTT.

The chain recombines TRBV19 with TRBJ1-2; D gene ambiguous. With 2 bases removed from V and 4 bases from J, the gap between germline ends came to 11 bases. Germline V gene lookup returns CDR1 LNHDA and CDR2 SQIVND (reference sequence). The CDR3 contains 14 residues. The CDR3 region has the DNA TGTGCCAGTAGTATAATCGGACCGGTCTATGGCTACACCTTC. This gives the protein CASSIIGPVYGYTF.

This rearrangement joins TRBV10-3 to TRBJ1-1; a possible D gene is TRBD1 (5 bases). The CDR3 is 12 amino acids. Per the germline V gene, CDR1 is ENHRY and CDR2 is SYGVKD. The V gene lost 8 bases and the J gene lost 7 bases, with 14 bases spanning the gap. The CDR3, as DNA: TGTGCCATCGGGAAAACAGGAGATGAAGCTTTCTTT. As protein: CAIGKTGDEAFF.

CDR3 protein: CASSLGGSEEKLFF. Written as DNA, the CDR3 is TGTGCCAGCAGCTTGGGGGGTTCTGAGGAAAAACTGTTTTTT. The chain combines TRBV5-5 with TRBJ1-4; D gene ambiguous. The V gene lost 0 bases and the J gene lost 8 bases, with 11 bases spanning the gap. The germline V gene encodes CDR1 SGHKS and CDR2 YYEKEE (reference sequence). The CDR3 loop spans 14 amino acids.